This T cell receptor (beta chain) was identified during a study of shared clonotypes between healthy human individuals. V shed 1 base and J 8 bases; nucleotides not matched to a gene: 11. The CDR3 loop spans 16 amino acids. Germline values: CDR1 SGHTA, CDR2 FQGNSA. This clone was seen once. Profiled with immunoSEQ multiplex PCR; TCRdb holds only in-frame clones, not every one. The data hold fewer than 200,000 clones, with approximately 61% observed a single time. This receptor was taken from a man younger than 45 in good health. The chain links TRBV7-2 to TRBJ2-1, with TRBD2 matching 7 bases. Sequences were obtained from memory CD4+ T cells sorted from blood. The subset here: CD45RA-negative fraction. CDR3 loop: CASSLGVGGPMDEQFF. The CDR3 coding sequence is TGTGCCAGCAGCTTAGGGGTGGGAGGGCCTATGGATGAGCAGTTCTTC.